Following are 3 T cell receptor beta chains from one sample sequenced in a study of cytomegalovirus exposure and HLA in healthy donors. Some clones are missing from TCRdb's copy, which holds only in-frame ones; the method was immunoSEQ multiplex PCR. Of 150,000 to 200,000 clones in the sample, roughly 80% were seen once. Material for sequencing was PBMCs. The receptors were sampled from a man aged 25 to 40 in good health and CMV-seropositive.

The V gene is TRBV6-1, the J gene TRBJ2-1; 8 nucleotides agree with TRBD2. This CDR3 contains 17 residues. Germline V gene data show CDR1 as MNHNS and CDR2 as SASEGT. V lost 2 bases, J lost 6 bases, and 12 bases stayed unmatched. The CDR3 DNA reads TGTGCCAGCAGTGAAACGATTTCGGGACTAGGGGCCAATGAGCAGTTCTTC. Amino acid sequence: CASSETISGLGANEQFF.

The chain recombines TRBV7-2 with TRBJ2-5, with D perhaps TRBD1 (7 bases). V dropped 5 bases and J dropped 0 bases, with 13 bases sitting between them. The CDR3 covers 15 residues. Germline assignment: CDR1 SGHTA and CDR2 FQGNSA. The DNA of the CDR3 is TGTGCCAGCAGCGGAGGGGGCTGGTACCAAGAGACCCAGTACTTC. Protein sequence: CASSGGGWYQETQYF.

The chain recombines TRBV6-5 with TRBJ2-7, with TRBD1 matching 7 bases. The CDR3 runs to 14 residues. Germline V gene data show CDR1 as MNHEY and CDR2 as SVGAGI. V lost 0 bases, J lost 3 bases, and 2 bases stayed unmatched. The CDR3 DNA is TGTGCCAGCAGTTACTCCCGGGACAGCTACGAGCAGTACTTC. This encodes CASSYSRDSYEQYF.